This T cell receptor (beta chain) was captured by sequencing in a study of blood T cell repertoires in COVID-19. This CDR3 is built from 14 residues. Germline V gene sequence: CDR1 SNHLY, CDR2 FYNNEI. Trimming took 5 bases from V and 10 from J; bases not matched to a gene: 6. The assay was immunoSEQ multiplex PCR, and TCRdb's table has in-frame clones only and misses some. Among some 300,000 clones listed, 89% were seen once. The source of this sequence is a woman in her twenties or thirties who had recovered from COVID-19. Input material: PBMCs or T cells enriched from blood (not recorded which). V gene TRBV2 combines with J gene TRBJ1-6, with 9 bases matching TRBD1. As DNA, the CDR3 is TGTGCCAGCAGTAGGGACAGGGTCGGCTCACCCCTCCACTTT. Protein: CASSRDRVGSPLHF.